A single sample is the source of the 16 T cell receptor beta chains below, sequenced in a study of cytomegalovirus exposure and HLA in healthy donors. This PCR relied on a set of 60 Vbeta primers and 13 Jbeta primers. Method: immunoSEQ multiplex PCR; TCRdb's copy keeps in-frame clones and lacks some. Here the sample spans roughly 100,000 clones, about four fifths being singletons. The sequenced sample consisted of PBMCs. Receptor source: a female donor in good health and CMV-seropositive.

This chain uses TRBV15 with TRBJ1-2; D perhaps matches TRBD1 (6 bases). The V and J ends lost 0 bases and 14 bases respectively, with 19 bases between them. Germline-derived CDR1 and CDR2 are LNHNV and YYDKDF (reference sequence). CDR3 size: 14 residues. The CDR3 protein is CATSRDPRDTFYTF. In DNA, the CDR3 is TGTGCCACCAGCAGAGACCCACGGGACACCTTTTATACCTTC.

The chain has TRBV2 and TRBJ1-2, with D possibly TRBD1 on 6 matching bases. The germline V gene encodes CDR1 SNHLY and CDR2 FYNNEI. The V and J ends lost 6 bases and 4 bases respectively, with 9 bases between them. This CDR3 has 12 residues. The CDR3 DNA reads TGTGCCAGCAGAGGGGGTGCCTATGGCTACACCTTC. Its translation: CASRGGAYGYTF. Based on the CDR3 plus reference TRBV2 and TRBJ1-2, the full variable domain is EPEVTQTPSHQVTQMGQEVILRCVPISNHLYFYWYRQILGQKVEFLVSFYNNEISEKSEIFDDQFSVERPDGSNFTLKIRSTKLEDSAMYFCASRGGAYGYTFGSGTRLTVV.

This chain joins TRBV6-1 and TRBJ1-5; D may be TRBD1 (6 bases). This CDR3 region has 15 residues. Between the trimmed V and J ends, which lost 2 bases and 2 bases, there was a span of 10 bases. Germline lookup yields CDR1 MNHNS and CDR2 SASEGT. The CDR3 reads CASSEQAGGNQPQHF. In nucleotides, the CDR3 is TGTGCCAGCAGTGAACAGGCAGGGGGCAATCAGCCCCAGCATTTT.

This chain connects TRBV29-1 to TRBJ2-5; 8 positions match TRBD1. From germline, CDR1 is SQVTM and CDR2 ANQGSEA. J was trimmed by 4 bases and V by 7 bases; bases with no gene match: 8. CDR3 length: 13 amino acids. CDR3 coding DNA: TGCAGCGCCCTCAGGGGGCCGGGAGAGACCCAGTACTTC. This gives the protein CSALRGPGETQYF.

This clone was counted a single time. The gene calls are TRBV19 and TRBJ1-1, with a tentative D call TRBD1 (6 bases). Per the germline V gene, CDR1 is LNHDA and CDR2 is SQIVND (reference sequence). V lost 3 bases, J lost 0 bases, and 14 bases lay in between. The CDR3 runs to 16 residues. The CDR3 DNA is TGTGCCAGTAGTATTGTAGGGGGTAGGGTGAACACTGAAGCTTTCTTT. It codes for CASSIVGGRVNTEAFF.

This clone was observed a handful of times. The rearrangement joins TRBV7-9 to TRBJ1-1; D not certain. This CDR3 contains 12 residues. The V and J ends lost 3 bases and 1 base respectively, with 3 bases between them. Germline V gene sequence: CDR1 SEHNR, CDR2 FQNEAQ (reference sequence). The CDR3 DNA follows: TGTGCCAGCAGCTTCGGGAACACTGAAGCTTTCTTT. As protein: CASSFGNTEAFF.

There are a few counts of this clone. This chain connects TRBV5-5 to TRBJ1-2; D is possibly TRBD1 (6 bases). CDR1 and CDR2 from the germline V gene are SGHKS and YYEKEE (reference sequence). This CDR3 has 15 residues. V lost 6 bases and J lost 12, with 27 bases in between. The CDR3 here is CASTPIWTDGSSDTF. In nucleotides, the CDR3 is TGTGCCAGCACCCCCATTTGGACAGATGGGTCGTCCGACACCTTC.

The chain is built from TRBV19 and TRBJ1-4; D gene uncertain. The germline V and J ends were trimmed by 6 bases and 4 bases, with 9 bases remaining between them. Germline V gene data show CDR1 as LNHDA and CDR2 as SQIVND (reference sequence). The CDR3 is 13 amino acids. The CDR3 DNA reads TGTGCCAGTAGCGGGGTCATTAATGAAAAACTGTTTTTT. It yields the protein CASSGVINEKLFF.

The chain has TRBV7-2 and TRBJ1-5; maybe TRBD1 (6 bases). The CDR3 extends over 15 amino acids. From germline, CDR1 is SGHTA and CDR2 FQGNSA. Trimming left V 1 base short and J 8 bases short, with 15 bases between. The CDR3 bases are TGTGCCAGCAGCTTAGTTTCAGGGACAAAGGAGCCCCAGCATTTT. Translating gives CASSLVSGTKEPQHF.

This sequence joins TRBV4-2 and TRBJ1-2; 10 bases agree with TRBD1. V was pared by 5 bases and J by 8 bases, with 11 bases of the junction left unmatched. The CDR3 contains 15 residues. CDR1 is LGHNA, CDR2 YNFKEQ, per germline. DNA for the CDR3: TGTGCCAGCAGCGATGACAGGGGGCTAACAGAAGGCTACACCTTC. This gives the protein CASSDDRGLTEGYTF.

This clone was counted a single time. V gene TRBV9 combines with J gene TRBJ1-2, with a tentative D call TRBD1 (5 bases). Trimming cost V 4 bases and J 5 bases, with 9 bases left between them. Germline V gives CDR1 SGDLS, CDR2 YYNGEE. The CDR3 has 12 amino acids. CDR3 sequence reads: CASSRQTYGYTF. The CDR3 DNA sequence: TGTGCCAGCAGCAGACAGACTTATGGCTACACCTTC.

V gene TRBV27 combines with J gene TRBJ2-1, with TRBD2 identical over 8 bases. The V and J ends lost 5 bases and 10 bases, in that order; junction bases with no gene match: 10. The CDR3 spans 14 residues. Germline loops: CDR1 MNHEY, CDR2 SMNVEV (reference sequence). CDR3 in DNA: TGTGCCAGCAGTGGTTCAGCGGGAGTAAGCGAGCAGTTCTTC. This encodes CASSGSAGVSEQFF.

V usage is TRBV5-1 and J usage is TRBJ2-7; 10 bases are shared with TRBD2. The CDR3 loop spans 15 amino acids. Germline V gene lookup returns CDR1 SGHRS and CDR2 YFSETQ. Trimming removed 0 bases from V and 6 bases from J; junction bases left unmatched: 6. The CDR3 sequence is CASSLEASGGREQYF. The CDR3 nucleotides read TGCGCCAGCAGCTTGGAGGCTAGCGGGGGCCGCGAGCAGTACTTC.

The chain joins TRBV5-8 to TRBJ2-7, with TRBD2 identical over 14 bases. V dropped 5 bases and J dropped 6; count of bases not matched to a gene: 4. This CDR3 region has 14 residues. From germline, CDR1 is SGHTS and CDR2 YDEGEE. The chain's CDR3 is CASRGTSGSFEQYF. The CDR3 DNA sequence: TGTGCCAGCAGGGGGACTAGCGGGAGTTTCGAGCAGTACTTC.

CDR3 residues: CASGLGRDNQPQHF. CDR3 bases: TGTGCTAGTGGTTTGGGCAGGGACAATCAGCCCCAGCATTTT. The chain couples TRBV12-5 to TRBJ1-5, with D possibly TRBD1 on 5 matching bases. Trimming shortened V by 1 base and J by 3 bases, and 7 bases separated the two germline ends. Germline lookup yields CDR1 LGHNT and CDR2 FRNRAP. The CDR3 has 14 residues.

The rearrangement links TRBV14 to TRBJ1-1, with 8 bases lining up with TRBD1. Germline V lookup: CDR1 SGHDN, CDR2 FVKESK. The CDR3 runs to 14 residues. J gave up 4 bases and V 2 bases, and 3 bases lay outside the gene matches. The DNA for the CDR3 is TGTGCCAGCAGCCAACAGGGGGCGCCCACTGAAGCTTTCTTT. It codes for CASSQQGAPTEAFF. Full variable domain (rest looked up from reference TRBV14 and TRBJ1-1): EAGVTQFPSHSVIEKGQTVTLRCDPISGHDNLYWYRRVMGKEIKFLLHFVKESKQDESGMPNNRFLAERTGGTYSTLKVQPAELEDSGVYFCASSQQGAPTEAFFGQGTRLTVV.